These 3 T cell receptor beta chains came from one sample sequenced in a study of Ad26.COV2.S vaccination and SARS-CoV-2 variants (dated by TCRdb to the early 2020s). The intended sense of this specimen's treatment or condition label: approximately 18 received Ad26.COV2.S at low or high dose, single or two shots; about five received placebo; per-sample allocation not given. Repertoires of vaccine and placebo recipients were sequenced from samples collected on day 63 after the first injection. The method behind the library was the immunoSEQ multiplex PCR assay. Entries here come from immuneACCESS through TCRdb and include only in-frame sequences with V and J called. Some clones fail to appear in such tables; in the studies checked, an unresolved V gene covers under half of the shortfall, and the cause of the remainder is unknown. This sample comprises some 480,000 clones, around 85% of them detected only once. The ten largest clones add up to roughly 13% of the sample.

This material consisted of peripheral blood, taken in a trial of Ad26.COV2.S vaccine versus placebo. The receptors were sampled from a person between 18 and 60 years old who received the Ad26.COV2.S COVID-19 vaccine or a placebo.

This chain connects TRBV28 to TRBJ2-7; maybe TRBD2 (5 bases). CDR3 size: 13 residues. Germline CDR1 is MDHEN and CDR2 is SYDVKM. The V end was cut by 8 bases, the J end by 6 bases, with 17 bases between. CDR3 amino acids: CASQKTFRGEQYF. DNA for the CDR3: TGTGCCAGCCAGAAAACCTTCCGGGGCGAGCAGTACTTC.

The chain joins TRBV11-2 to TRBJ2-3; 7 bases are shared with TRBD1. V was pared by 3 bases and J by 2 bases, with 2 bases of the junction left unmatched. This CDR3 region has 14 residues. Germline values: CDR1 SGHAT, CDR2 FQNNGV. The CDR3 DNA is TGTGCCAGCAGCTTGGGACAGACCACAGATACGCAGTATTTT. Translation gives CASSLGQTTDTQYF.

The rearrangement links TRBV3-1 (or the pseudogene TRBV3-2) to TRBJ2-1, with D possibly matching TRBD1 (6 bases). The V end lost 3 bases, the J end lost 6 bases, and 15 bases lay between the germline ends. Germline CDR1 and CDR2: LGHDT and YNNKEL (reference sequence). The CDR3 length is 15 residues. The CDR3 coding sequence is TGTGCCAGCAGCCATTCAGGGGAAGGATCCAATGAGCAGTTCTTC. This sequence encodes CASSHSGEGSNEQFF.